This T cell receptor beta chain derives from a study of T cell responses to AZD1222 COVID-19 vaccine. In its sample, this clone was seen once. The table came from immunoSEQ multiplex PCR; TCRdb's copy has only in-frame clones and leaves some out. The repertoire holds 18,000 or so clones, with around nine tenths as singletons. V was clipped by 7 bases and J by 0 bases, with 15 bases between them. Per the germline V gene, CDR1 is LNHDA and CDR2 is SQIVND (reference sequence). The CDR3 runs to 16 residues. Pooled samples include second doses given at about 4 or 12 weeks. Sequences were derived from peripheral blood, sampled 28 days after the second AZD1222 dose. The chain is built from TRBV19 and TRBJ1-4; no clear D gene. The TCR comes from an adult who received the AZD1222 COVID-19 vaccine. The CDR3 DNA sequence: TGTGCCAGTATCCCGGATCCAGCAACAACTAATGAAAAACTGTTTTTT. It yields the protein CASIPDPATTNEKLFF.